The T cell receptor beta chain described here comes from a study of long-term antiretroviral therapy in people with HIV. Study results and limitations: The data indicate that diversity increased after ART but remained below transplant donor controls. Blood was collected between about 2003 and 2017, possibly under older ART regimens.

A v3.0 immunoSEQ assay was performed at survey level. Each sample had sequencing targeting roughly 40,000-50,000 T-cell genomes. Repertoires were generated with immunoSEQ multiplex PCR, while TCRdb's copy carries only in-frame clones and drops some. The sample yields more than 20,000 clones, roughly 80% seen once. The ends were cut back, 3 bases at V and 4 bases at J, with 6 bases in the middle. The CDR3 contains 12 residues. Germline assignment: CDR1 MNHNS and CDR2 SASEGT. Per donor, a minimum of one pre-ART and a minimum of two post-ART PBMC samples were available. This clone was observed a few times. Its target is unknown.

V usage is TRBV6-1 and J usage is TRBJ1-2; D is ambiguous. Source: unsorted PBMCs, taken roughly 4 years after starting antiretroviral therapy. The source is a man aged 18 to 30 with HIV. CDR3 protein: CASSEGAYGYTF. DNA of the CDR3: TGTGCCAGCAGTGAGGGTGCCTATGGCTACACCTTC.